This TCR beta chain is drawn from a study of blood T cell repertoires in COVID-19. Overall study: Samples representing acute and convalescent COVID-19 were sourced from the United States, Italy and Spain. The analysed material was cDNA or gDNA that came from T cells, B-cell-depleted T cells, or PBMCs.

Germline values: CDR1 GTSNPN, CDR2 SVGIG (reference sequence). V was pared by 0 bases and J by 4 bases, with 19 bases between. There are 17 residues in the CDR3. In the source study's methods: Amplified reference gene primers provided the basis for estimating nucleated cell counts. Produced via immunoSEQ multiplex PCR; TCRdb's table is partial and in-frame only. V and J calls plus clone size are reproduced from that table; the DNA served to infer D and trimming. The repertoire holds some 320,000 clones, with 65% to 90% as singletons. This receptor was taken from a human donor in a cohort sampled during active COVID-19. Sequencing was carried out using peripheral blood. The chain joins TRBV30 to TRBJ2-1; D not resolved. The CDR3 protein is CAWSVQSGLIGYNEQFF. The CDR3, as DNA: TGTGCCTGGAGTGTACAGAGTGGGCTAATCGGTTACAATGAGCAGTTCTTC.